This T cell receptor beta chain was recovered during a study of blood T cell repertoires in COVID-19. Per the germline V gene, CDR1 is SGDLS and CDR2 is YYNGEE. The CDR3 runs 16 residues. The ends lost 3 bases at V and 4 bases at J; junction bases unmatched: 4. Per the authors' pipeline: Reference gene primer amplification in the assay estimated nucleated cell counts. The table came from immunoSEQ multiplex PCR; TCRdb's copy has only in-frame clones and leaves some out. That table furnishes V, J and clone size, whereas the DNA furnished D and trimming. In the table there are some 150,000 clones, about 85% of which are singletons.

The source of this sequence is a human donor in a cohort sampled during active COVID-19. The source material was peripheral blood. The rearrangement joins TRBV9 to TRBJ2-1; TRBD2 matches 13 bases. This CDR3 is CASSARLAGGYNEQFF. CDR3 coding DNA: TGTGCCAGCAGCGCTCGACTAGCGGGGGGTTACAATGAGCAGTTCTTC.